Listed below are T cell receptor beta chains from one sample, sequenced in a study of cytomegalovirus exposure and HLA in healthy donors. The table came from immunoSEQ multiplex PCR; TCRdb's copy has only in-frame clones and leaves some out. The data show about 150,000 clones, approximately 76% seen once. The specimen sequenced was PBMCs. The receptors stem from a man aged 40-55 years in good health and CMV-seronegative. CDR3s include the opening cysteine and the closing phenylalanine or tryptophan. D genes are given only for firm matches. Expanded clones get a size class; other rows say once, few or many, or leave the size out.

-	-	TRBV15	TRBJ1-1	TGTGCCGCCGGGGATGTGAACACTGAAGCTTTCTTT	CAAGDVNTEAFF
-	TRBD1	TRBV30	TRBJ1-2	TGTGCCTGGCGCCGGGACAGCCGTAACTATGGCTACACCTTC	CAWRRDSRNYGYTF
few	-	TRBV11-2	TRBJ2-1	TGTGCCAGCAGCTTAGTGGGCGGAGGGAACTACAATGAGCAGTTCTTC	CASSLVGGGNYNEQFF
-	TRBD2	TRBV7-2	TRBJ2-3	TGTGCCAGCACCCTAGCGGGGGGGCAGGCAGATACGCAGTATTTT	CASTLAGGQADTQYF
-	TRBD2	TRBV15	TRBJ2-7	TGTGCCACCAGCAGAGATTTGGCTAGCGGGATTTACGAGCAGTACTTC	CATSRDLASGIYEQYF
once	TRBD2	TRBV28	TRBJ2-7	TGTGCCAGCAGTTTGAGTCTAGCGGATGGTACCTACGAGCAGTACTTC	CASSLSLADGTYEQYF
-	-	TRBV9	TRBJ2-2	TGTGCCAGCAGCGTAGCACATACAGTAACCGGGGAGCTGTTTTTT	CASSVAHTVTGELFF
-	-	TRBV28	TRBJ2-5	TGTGCCAGCAGTTTGGGCGCCCAAGAGACCCAGTACTTC	CASSLGAQETQYF
-	TRBD2	TRBV27	TRBJ2-1	TGTGCCAGCAGTTTAACAACAGCGGGAGGGGCCTACAATGAGCAGTTCTTC	CASSLTTAGGAYNEQFF
-	TRBD2	TRBV4-1	TRBJ2-2	TGCGCCAGCAGCCAAGTTCCGGGACTAGCGGCCGGGGAGCTGTTTTTT	CASSQVPGLAAGELFF
-	TRBD1	TRBV19	TRBJ2-7	TGTGCCAGTAGTATAGATCGTCGTACAGGGGGTCTATACGAGCAGTACTTC	CASSIDRRTGGLYEQYF
-	-	TRBV5-8	TRBJ2-1	TGTGCCAGCAGCTTGGCGCAGGGCTCCTACAATGAGCAGTTCTTC	CASSLAQGSYNEQFF
-	TRBD1	TRBV11-3	TRBJ2-5	TGTGCCAGCAGCTATAGGGGACAGGGGAAGGAGACCCAGTACTTC	CASSYRGQGKETQYF
-	-	TRBV7-5	TRBJ2-6	TGTGTCAGAAGAATAACGGGGGGGCAGTTGAGCGAGGGCCCCTCTGGGGCCAACGTCCTGACTTTC	CVRRITGGQLSEGPSGANVLTF
-	TRBD2	TRBV27	TRBJ2-7	TGTGCCAGCAGTTTAAACGGGGGGGACTTCTACGAGCAGTACTTC	CASSLNGGDFYEQYF
-	-	TRBV7-8	TRBJ1-1	TGTGCCAGCAGCTCCACCAGTACAGGAAGCACTGAAGCTTTCTTT	CASSSTSTGSTEAFF
-	TRBD1	TRBV19	TRBJ2-7	TGTGCCAGTAGTTCCGGACAGGGATCCTACGAGCAGTACTTC	CASSSGQGSYEQYF